The clone carrying this T cell receptor (beta chain) was seen more than once but under ten times. This sample is part of a study of T cells after posttransplantation cyclophosphamide. Produced via immunoSEQ multiplex PCR; TCRdb's table is partial and in-frame only. The data contain about 14,000 clones, around 74% of them singletons. V shed 4 bases, J shed 3 bases, and the junction held 6 bases outside the gene matches. This CDR3 region has 15 residues. Germline lookup yields CDR1 SNHLY and CDR2 FYNNEI. This chain joins TRBV2 and TRBJ2-1; 7 positions match TRBD2. What was sequenced was memory CD4+ T cells sorted from PBMCs. The sequence was collected from a man aged 45-60 years. CDR3 protein: CASSGGGSRYNEQFF. The CDR3 DNA sequence: TGTGCCAGCAGTGGGGGGGGGAGCCGCTACAATGAGCAGTTCTTC.